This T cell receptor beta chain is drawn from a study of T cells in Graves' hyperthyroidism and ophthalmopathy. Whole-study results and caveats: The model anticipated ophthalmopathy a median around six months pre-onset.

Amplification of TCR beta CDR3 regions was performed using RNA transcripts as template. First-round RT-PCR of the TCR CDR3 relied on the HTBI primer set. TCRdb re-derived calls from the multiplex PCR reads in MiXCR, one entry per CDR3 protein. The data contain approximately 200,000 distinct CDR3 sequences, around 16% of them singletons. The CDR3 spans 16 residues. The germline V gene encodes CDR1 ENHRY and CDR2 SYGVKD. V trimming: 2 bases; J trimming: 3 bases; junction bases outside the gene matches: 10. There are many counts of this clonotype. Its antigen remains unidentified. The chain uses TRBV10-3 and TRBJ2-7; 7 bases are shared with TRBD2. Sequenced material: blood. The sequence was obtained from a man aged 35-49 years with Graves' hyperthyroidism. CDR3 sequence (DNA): TGTGCCATCAGTGAGAGTAGCAGGGAGGGAGGCTACGAGCAGTACTTC. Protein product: CAISESSREGGYEQYF.